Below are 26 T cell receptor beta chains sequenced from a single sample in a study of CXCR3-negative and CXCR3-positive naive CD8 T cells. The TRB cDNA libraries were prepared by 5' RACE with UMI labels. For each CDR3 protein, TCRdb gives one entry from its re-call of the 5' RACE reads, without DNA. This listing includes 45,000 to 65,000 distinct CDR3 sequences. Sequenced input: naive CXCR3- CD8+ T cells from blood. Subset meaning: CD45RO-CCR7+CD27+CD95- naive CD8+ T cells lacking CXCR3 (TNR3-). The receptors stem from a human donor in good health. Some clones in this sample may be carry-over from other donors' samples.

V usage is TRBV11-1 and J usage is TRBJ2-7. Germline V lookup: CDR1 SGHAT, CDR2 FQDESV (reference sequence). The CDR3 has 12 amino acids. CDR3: CASSSDGYEQYF.

The CDR3 spells CSAPGGDDGYTF. J is TRBJ1-2 and V is TRBV20-1. The CDR3 contains 12 residues. The V gene's germline CDR1 is DFQATT and CDR2 SNEGSKA (reference sequence).

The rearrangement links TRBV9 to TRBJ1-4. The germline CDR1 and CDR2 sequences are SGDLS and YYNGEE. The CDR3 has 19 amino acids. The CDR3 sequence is CASSVESKLLDTTNEKLFF.

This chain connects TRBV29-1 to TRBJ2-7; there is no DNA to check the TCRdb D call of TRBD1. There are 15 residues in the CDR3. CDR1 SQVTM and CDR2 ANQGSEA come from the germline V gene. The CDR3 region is CSVAGTSDRPYEQCF.

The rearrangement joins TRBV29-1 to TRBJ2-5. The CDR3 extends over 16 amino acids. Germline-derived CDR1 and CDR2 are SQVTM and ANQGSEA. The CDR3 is CSVDFNAGGKGETQYF. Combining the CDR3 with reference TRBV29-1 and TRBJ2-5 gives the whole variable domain SAVISQKPSRDICQRGTSLTIQCQVDSQVTMMFWYRQQPGQSLTLIATANQGSEATYESGFVIDKFPISRPNLTFSTLTVSNMSPEDSSIYLCSVDFNAGGKGETQYFGPGTRLLVL.

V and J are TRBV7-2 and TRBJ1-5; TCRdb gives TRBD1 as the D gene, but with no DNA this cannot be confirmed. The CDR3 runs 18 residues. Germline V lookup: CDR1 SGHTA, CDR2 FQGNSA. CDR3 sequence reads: CASSLVSTGGYSNQPQHF.

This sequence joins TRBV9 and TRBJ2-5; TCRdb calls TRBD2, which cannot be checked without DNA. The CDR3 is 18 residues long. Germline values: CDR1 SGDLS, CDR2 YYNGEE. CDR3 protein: CASSVATSVGGGRETQYF.

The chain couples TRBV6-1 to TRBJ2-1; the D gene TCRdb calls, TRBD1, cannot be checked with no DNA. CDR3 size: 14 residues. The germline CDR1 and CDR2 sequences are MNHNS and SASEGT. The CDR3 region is CASSPETGSREQFF.

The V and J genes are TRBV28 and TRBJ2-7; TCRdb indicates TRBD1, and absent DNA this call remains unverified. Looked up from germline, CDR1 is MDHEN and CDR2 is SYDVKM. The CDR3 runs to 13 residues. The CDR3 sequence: CASTWGTNYEQYF.

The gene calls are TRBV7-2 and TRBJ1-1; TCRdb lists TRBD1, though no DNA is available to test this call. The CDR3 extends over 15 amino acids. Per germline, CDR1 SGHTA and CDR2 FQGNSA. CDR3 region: CASSLVTGMNTEAFF.

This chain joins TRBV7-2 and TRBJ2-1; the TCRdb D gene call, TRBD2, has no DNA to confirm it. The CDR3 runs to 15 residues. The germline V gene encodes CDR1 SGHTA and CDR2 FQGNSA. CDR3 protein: CASSPLAGAYNEQFF.

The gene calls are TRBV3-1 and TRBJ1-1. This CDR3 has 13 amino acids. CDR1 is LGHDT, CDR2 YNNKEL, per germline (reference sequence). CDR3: CASSLDLSAEAFF. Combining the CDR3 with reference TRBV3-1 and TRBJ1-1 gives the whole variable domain DTAVSQTPKYLVTQMGNDKSIKCEQNLGHDTMYWYKQDSKKFLKIMFSYNNKELIINETVPNRFSPKSPDKAHLNLHINSLELGDSAVYFCASSLDLSAEAFFGQGTRLTVV.

Here the CDR3 reads CASSHLQGDNSPLHF. The chain employs TRBV28 and TRBJ1-6; TCRdb designates TRBD1, a call that cannot be tested without DNA. The CDR3 spans 15 residues. Germline V gene data show CDR1 as MDHEN and CDR2 as SYDVKM.

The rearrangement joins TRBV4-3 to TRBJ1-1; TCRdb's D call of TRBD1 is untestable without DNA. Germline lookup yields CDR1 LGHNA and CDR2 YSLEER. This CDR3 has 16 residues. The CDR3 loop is CASSQGPGGGHTEAFF.

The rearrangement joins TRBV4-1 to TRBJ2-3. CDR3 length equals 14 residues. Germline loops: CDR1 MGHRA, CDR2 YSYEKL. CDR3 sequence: CASSQGLKGDTQYF.

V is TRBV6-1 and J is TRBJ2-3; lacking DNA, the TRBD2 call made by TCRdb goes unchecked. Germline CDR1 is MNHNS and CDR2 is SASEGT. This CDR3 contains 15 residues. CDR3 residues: CASSEASGGPDTQYF.

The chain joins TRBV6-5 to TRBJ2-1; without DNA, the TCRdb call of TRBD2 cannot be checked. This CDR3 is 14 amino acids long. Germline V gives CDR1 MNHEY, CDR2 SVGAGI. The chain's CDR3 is CASSGPSGGAPQFF.

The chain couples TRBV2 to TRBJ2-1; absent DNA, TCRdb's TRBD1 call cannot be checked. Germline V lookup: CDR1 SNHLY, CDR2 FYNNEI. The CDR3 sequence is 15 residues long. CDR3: CASSDKDRGDNEQFF. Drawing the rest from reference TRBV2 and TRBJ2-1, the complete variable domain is EPEVTQTPSHQVTQMGQEVILRCVPISNHLYFYWYRQILGQKVEFLVSFYNNEISEKSEIFDDQFSVERPDGSNFTLKIRSTKLEDSAMYFCASSDKDRGDNEQFFGPGTRLTVL.

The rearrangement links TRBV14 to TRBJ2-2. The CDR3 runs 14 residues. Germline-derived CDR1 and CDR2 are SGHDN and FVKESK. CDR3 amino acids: CASSPRTNTGELFF.

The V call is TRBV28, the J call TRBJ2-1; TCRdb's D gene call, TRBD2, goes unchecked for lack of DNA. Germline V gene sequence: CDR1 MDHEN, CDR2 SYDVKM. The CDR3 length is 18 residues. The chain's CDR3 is CASSFGGLAGGSYNEQFF.

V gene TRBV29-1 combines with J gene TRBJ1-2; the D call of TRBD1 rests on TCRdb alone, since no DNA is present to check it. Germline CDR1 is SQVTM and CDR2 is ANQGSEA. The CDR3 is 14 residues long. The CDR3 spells CSVEGGGSPRGYTF.

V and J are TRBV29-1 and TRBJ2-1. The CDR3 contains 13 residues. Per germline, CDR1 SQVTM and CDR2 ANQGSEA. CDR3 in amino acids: CSVEDLRSYEQYF.

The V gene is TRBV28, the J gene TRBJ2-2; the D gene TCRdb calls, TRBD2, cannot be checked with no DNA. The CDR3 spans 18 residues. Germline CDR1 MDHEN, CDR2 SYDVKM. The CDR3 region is CASSYLLAATGNTGELFF.

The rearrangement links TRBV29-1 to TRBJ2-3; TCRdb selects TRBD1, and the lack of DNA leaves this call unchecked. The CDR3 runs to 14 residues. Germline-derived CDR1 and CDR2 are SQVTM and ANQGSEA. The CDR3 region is CSVEGTDITDTQYF.

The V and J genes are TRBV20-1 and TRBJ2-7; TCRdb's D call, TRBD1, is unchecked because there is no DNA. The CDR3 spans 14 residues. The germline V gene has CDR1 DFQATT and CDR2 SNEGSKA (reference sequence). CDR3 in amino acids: CSARDFGQTYEQYF.

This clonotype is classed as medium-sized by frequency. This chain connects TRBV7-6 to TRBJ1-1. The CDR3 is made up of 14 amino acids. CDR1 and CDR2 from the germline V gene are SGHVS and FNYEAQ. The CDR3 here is CASSPLSVNTEAFF.